The clone carrying this TCR beta chain is deemed medium-sized. The antigen is undetermined. One entry per CDR3 protein results from TCRdb running MiXCR on the 5' RACE reads. This sample has roughly 23,000 distinct CDR3 sequences, with around 30% found just once. Study-level findings and limits: Tumor memory CD4+ T cell TCR gene usage clustered with blood and lymph node memory CD4+ cells and lymph node naive CD4+ cells.

From germline, CDR1 is SGHVS and CDR2 FNYEAQ. This CDR3 spans 20 amino acids. Trimming cost V 0 bases and J 6 bases; bases outside gene matches: 20. CD25-based Treg depletion was applied to purified naive CD4+ T cells. The J gene is TRBJ2-1, the V gene TRBV7-6; 7 nucleotides match TRBD2. The sequenced material came from tumor-infiltrating naive CD4+ T cells sorted from the breast tumor. Subset denoted: naive CD4+ T cells, CD4+CD45RA+CD25-. The receptor comes from a female donor with breast cancer. Written as DNA, the CDR3 is TGTGCCAGCAGCTTAGCCCGCCGCGCTAGCGGTTCAGGCGCGCTCAATGAGCAGTTCTTC. As protein: CASSLARRASGSGALNEQFF.